This T cell receptor beta chain was recovered during a study of blood T cell repertoires in COVID-19. Study information: COVID-19 samples, acute and convalescent, were from the United States, Italy and Spain.

Germline V lookup: CDR1 MDHEN, CDR2 SYDVKM. V lost 2 bases and J lost 4; bases outside the gene matches: 17. The CDR3 has 20 residues. The table came from immunoSEQ multiplex PCR; TCRdb's copy has only in-frame clones and leaves some out. The repertoire includes over 200,000 clones, 84% of them detected once, and roughly 7% sits in the top ten. The sample comprised peripheral blood. This TCR was sampled from a woman aged 80 or over with COVID-19, enrolled during active disease. The genes are TRBV28 and TRBJ1-2; 12 bases map to TRBD1. CDR3: CASSLTSWGQGARRAYGYTF. CDR3 nucleotide sequence: TGTGCCAGCAGTTTAACTTCTTGGGGACAGGGGGCCCGGCGGGCCTATGGCTACACCTTC.